The present T cell receptor beta chain was sequenced within a study of blood T cell repertoires in COVID-19. Using immunoSEQ multiplex PCR, the repertoire was profiled, and TCRdb retains in-frame clones only, with some absent. The data hold about 150,000 clones, with about 87% observed a single time. Seattle's enrolled individuals joined amid active infection and were then monitored longitudinally. The sample comprised peripheral blood. This clonotype originated in a man in his fifties or sixties with COVID-19, enrolled during active disease.

CDR3 coding DNA: TGTGCCAGCAGCCAAGCACTAGCGGGAGTTCTCAATGAGCAGTTCTTC. Translated, it gives CASSQALAGVLNEQFF. The gene calls are TRBV3-1 (or the pseudogene TRBV3-2) and TRBJ2-1; TRBD2 aligns across 11 bases. Trimming removed 1 base from V and 6 bases from J; junction bases left unmatched: 5. The CDR3 loop spans 16 amino acids. CDR1 and CDR2 from the germline V gene are LGHDT and YNNKEL (reference sequence).